Shown below are 3 T cell receptor beta chains from a single sample sequenced in a study of T cells in Graves' hyperthyroidism and ophthalmopathy (dated 2019 in TCRdb). To prepare the library, multiplex PCR was applied. Sequenced using an Illumina HiSeq 2000. Amplification of TCR beta CDR3 regions was carried out from RNA transcripts. For the first round of RT-PCR on the TCR CDR3, the HTBI primer set was used together with the Qiagen OneStep RT-PCR kit. The raw public reads went through TCRdb reprocessing: fastp at Q25, MiXCR clone calling, in-frame beta chains kept. Merged by CDR3 protein, the rows form single entries marked with the most common genes and DNA. In this sample the table shows 400,000 to 500,000 distinct CDR3 sequences, about an eighth of which occur a single time. About 5% of the sample rests with the top ten. Input material: blood. The source of these receptors is a woman aged 18-29 years with Graves' hyperthyroidism.

The J gene is TRBJ2-7, the V gene TRBV10-3; 8 bases are shared with TRBD1. The germline CDR1 and CDR2 sequences are ENHRY and SYGVKD. This CDR3 spans 13 amino acids. Unmatched junction bases numbered 12, after V lost 10 bases and J lost 7 bases. The CDR3 DNA follows: TGTGCCACCTCCTGGACAGGGCCGGGTGAGCAGTACTTC. It codes for CATSWTGPGEQYF.

The CDR3 nucleotides read TGTGCCAGTAGTACCGGGACACTCTACAATGAGCAGTTCTTC. Its protein is CASSTGTLYNEQFF. The chain has TRBV19 and TRBJ2-1; weak D call: TRBD1 (6 bases). CDR3 size: 14 residues. Germline lookup yields CDR1 LNHDA and CDR2 SQIVND (reference sequence). Trimming cost V 4 bases and J 3 bases, with 10 bases left between them.

This clonotype was seen a few times. The V call is TRBV5-1, the J call TRBJ2-5, with D tentatively TRBD1 (5 bases). The J call may be mistaken, given a closer DNA end match to TRBJ2-1. The germline CDR1 and CDR2 sequences are SGHRS and YFSETQ. This CDR3 contains 13 residues. As DNA, the CDR3 is TGCGCCAGCAGCTTGTCAGGGCGGCAGACCCAGTTCTTC. Translation: CASSLSGRQTQFF.